This T cell receptor (beta chain) was documented in a study of CD8 T cells in ankylosing spondylitis (dated by TCRdb to the late 2010s). General notes on the study: The study profiled T cell receptor beta repertoires in healthy donors and ankylosing spondylitis patients to find disease-linked TCR variants. The full study cohort comprised 20 to 25 ankylosing spondylitis patients and over 95 healthy donors. Peripheral blood was sampled, and synovial fluid was also collected from ankylosing spondylitis patients. Overall study outcomes, separate from this receptor: Some motif variants were previously reported in synovial fluid and blood of reactive arthritis patients, suggesting common disease-initiation mechanisms. A TCR beta motif made up of roughly eight highly homologous amino acid variants appeared to be characteristic of blood from ankylosing spondylitis patients. The disease-linked clones were reported as significantly enriched in matched synovial fluid samples from ankylosing spondylitis patients. In peripheral blood, the disease-linked clones were found at relatively low frequencies and had a CD8+ phenotype.

Sequenced on an Illumina HiSeq 2500. Quantitative 5'-RACE with molecular barcodes was used to prepare TCR beta libraries. In the original analysis: To identify disease-linked TCR variants, a new computational method was used, one built on a probabilistic model of VDJ rearrangement. TCRdb trimmed the raw reads at Q25, called clones with MiXCR and kept productive beta chains. For every CDR3 protein sequence, its rows merge into one entry that carries the most common genes and DNA. The V and J calls reflect TCRdb's pipeline rather than the authors' work. This sample is represented by about 140,000 distinct CDR3 sequences; approximately 7.4% of them were singletons. Together, the top ten hold under 15% of the sample. Trimming removed 4 bases from V and 2 bases from J, leaving 12 bases between the germline ends. CDR1 DFQATT and CDR2 SNEGSKA are derived from the germline V gene (reference sequence). Its CDR3 holds 14 amino acids, cysteine through phenylalanine. The kept DNA is CDR3 alone, 42 bases in frame from the first base.

This clonotype has at least ten counts. No antigen is known for it. No base quality information exists; no much larger clone differs at one position. The V gene is TRBV20-1 and the J gene is TRBJ1-3, with the D gene not clear enough to name. The sequence came from a female donor with ankylosing spondylitis or in good health (not recorded which). Sequencing input: blood, either unsorted or a sorted T cell fraction (not recorded which). The nucleotide sequence is TGCAGTGCTATAAAGGACGTGACTGGAAACACCATATATTTT. Its translation reads: CSAIKDVTGNTIYF.